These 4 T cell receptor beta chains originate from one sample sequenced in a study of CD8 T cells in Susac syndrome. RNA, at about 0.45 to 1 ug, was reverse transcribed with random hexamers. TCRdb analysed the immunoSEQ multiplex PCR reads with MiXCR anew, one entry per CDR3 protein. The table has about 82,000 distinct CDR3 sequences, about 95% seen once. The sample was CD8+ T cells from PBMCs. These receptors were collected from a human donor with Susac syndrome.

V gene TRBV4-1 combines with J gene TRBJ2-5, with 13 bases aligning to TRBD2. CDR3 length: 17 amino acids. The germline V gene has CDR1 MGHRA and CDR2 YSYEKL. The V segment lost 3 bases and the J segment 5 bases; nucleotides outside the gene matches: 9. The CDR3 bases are TGCGCCAGCAGCCATCAGTCGGGACTAGCGGGGAGGGAGACCCAGTACTTC. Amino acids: CASSHQSGLAGRETQYF.

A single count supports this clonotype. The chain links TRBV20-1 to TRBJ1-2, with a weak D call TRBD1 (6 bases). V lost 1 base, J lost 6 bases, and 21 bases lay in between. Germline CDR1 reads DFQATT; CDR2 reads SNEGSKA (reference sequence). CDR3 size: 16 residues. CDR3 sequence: CSARAPLNRVRNGYTF. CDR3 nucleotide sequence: TGCAGTGCTAGAGCCCCCCTCAACAGGGTGCGAAATGGCTACACCTTC.

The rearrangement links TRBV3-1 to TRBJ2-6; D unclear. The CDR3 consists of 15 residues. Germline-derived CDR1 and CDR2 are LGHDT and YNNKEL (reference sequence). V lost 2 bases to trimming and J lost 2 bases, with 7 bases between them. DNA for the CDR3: TGTGCCAGCAGCCAATATGGGGCTGGGGCCAACGTCCTGACTTTC. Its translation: CASSQYGAGANVLTF.

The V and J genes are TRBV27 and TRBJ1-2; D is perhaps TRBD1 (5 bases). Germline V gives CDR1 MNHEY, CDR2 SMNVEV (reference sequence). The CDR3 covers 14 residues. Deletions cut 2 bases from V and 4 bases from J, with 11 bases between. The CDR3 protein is CASSLSQGGYGYTF. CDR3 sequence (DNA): TGTGCCAGCAGTTTAAGTCAGGGAGGCTATGGCTACACCTTC.